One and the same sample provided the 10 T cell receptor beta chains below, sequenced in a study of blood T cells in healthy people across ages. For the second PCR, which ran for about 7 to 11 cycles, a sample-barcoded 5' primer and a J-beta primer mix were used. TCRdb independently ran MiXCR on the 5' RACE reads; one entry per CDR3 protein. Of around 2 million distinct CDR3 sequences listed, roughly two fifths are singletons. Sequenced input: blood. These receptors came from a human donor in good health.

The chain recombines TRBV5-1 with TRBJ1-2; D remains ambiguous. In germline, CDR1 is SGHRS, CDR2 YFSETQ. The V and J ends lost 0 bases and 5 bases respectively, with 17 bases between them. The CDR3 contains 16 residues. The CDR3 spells CASSLEPVAKHYGYTF. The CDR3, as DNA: TGCGCCAGCAGCTTGGAACCGGTGGCCAAACATTATGGCTACACCTTC.

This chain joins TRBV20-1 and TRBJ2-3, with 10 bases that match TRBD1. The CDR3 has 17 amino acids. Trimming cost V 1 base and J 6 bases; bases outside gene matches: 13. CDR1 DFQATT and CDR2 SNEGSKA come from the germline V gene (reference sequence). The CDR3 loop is CSARAPIADRGRDTQYF. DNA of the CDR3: TGCAGTGCTAGAGCCCCGATTGCAGACAGGGGGCGGGATACGCAGTATTTT.

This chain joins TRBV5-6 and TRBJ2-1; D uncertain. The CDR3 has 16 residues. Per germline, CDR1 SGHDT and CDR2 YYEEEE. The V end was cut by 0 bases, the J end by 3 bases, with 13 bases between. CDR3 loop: CASSLASLAFYNEQFF. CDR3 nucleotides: TGTGCCAGCAGCTTGGCCAGCCTCGCTTTCTACAATGAGCAGTTCTTC. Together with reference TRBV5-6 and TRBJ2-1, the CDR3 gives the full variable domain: DAGVTQSPTHLIKTRGQQVTLRCSPKSGHDTVSWYQQALGQGPQFIFQYYEEEERQRGNFPDRFSGHQFPNYSSELNVNALLLGDSALYLCASSLASLAFYNEQFFGPGTRLTVL.

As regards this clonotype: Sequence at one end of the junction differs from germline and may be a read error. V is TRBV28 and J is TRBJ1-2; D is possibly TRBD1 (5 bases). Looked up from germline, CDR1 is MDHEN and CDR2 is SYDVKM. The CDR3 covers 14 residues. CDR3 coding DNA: TGTACCAGCAGTTTGGACTCGGGGGTTTCGGGCTACACCTTC. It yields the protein CTSSLDSGVSGYTF.

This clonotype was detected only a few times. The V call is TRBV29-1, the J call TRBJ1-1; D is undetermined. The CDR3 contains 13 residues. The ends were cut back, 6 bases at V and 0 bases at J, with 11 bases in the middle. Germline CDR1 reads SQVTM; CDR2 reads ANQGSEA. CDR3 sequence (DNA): TGCAGCGTGGTTAAGCCTATGAACACTGAAGCTTTCTTT. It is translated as CSVVKPMNTEAFF.

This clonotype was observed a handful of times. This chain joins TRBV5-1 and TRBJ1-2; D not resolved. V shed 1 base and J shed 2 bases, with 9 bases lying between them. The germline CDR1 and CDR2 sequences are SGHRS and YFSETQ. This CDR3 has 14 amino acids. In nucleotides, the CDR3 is TGCGCCAGCAGCTTGCCGGCAGACAACTATGGCTACACCTTC. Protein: CASSLPADNYGYTF.

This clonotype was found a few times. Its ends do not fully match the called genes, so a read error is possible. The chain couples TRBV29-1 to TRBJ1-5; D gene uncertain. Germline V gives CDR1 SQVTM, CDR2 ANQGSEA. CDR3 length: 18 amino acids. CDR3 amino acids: CSVDTADRATYSNLPQHF. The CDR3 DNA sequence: TGCAGCGTCGACACGGCAGATCGGGCGACGTATAGCAATCTGCCCCAGCATTTT.

The CDR3 DNA follows: TGTGCCAGCTCACCCCTCAACGGCAGGGTCTATGGCTACACCTTC. Translating gives CASSPLNGRVYGYTF. The genes are TRBV18 and TRBJ1-2, with a possible D match to TRBD1 (5 bases). This CDR3 has 15 amino acids. V dropped 3 bases and J dropped 4 bases, with 15 bases sitting between them. Germline CDR1 and CDR2: KGHSH and LQKENI.

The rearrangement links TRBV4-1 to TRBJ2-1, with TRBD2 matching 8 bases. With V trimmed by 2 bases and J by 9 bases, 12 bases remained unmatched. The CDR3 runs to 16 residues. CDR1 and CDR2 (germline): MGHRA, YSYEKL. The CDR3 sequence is CASSQTPGLGVSEQFF. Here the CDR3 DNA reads TGCGCCAGCAGCCAAACCCCGGGACTAGGAGTGAGTGAGCAGTTCTTC.

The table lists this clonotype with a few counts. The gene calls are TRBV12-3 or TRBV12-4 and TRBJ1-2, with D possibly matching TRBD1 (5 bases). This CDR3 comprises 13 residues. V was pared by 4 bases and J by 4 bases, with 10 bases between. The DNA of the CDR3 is TGTGCCAGCAGTTCGGGACGGTTCTATGGCTACACCTTC. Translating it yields CASSSGRFYGYTF.